The TCR beta chain described here comes from a study of shared clonotypes between healthy human individuals. Donors were healthy HIV-negative adults without recently reported acute infections or vaccinations. The data were produced by immunoSEQ multiplex PCR, yet TCRdb's version contains in-frame clones alone and is incomplete. Counted here are more than 2,000,000 clones, more than 80% occurring once; the ten biggest clones make up roughly 0.15%. Germline V gene data show CDR1 as MNHNY and CDR2 as SVGAGI (reference sequence). The CDR3 runs to 13 residues. Trimming shortened V by 2 bases and J by 1 base, and 5 bases separated the two germline ends.

Sequences were obtained from naive CD4+ T cells sorted from blood. Subset given: CD45RA+ positively selected. The chain carries TRBV6-6 and TRBJ1-1; D is undetermined. The receptor was isolated from a man aged 18 to 30 in good health. This chain's CDR3 is CASSYLQNTEAFF. In nucleotides, the CDR3 is TGTGCCAGCAGTTACCTACAGAACACTGAAGCTTTCTTT.